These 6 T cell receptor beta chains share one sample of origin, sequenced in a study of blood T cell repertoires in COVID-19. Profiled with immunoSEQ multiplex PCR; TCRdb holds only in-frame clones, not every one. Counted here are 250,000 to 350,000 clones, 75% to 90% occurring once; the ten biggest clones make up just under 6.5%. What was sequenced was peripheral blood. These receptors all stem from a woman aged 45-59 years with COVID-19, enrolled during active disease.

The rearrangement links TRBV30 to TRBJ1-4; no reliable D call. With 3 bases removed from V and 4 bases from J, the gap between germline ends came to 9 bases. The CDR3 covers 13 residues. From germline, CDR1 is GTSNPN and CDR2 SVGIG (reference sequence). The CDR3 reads CAWRGGINEKLFF. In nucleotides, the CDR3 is TGTGCCTGGAGGGGAGGTATTAATGAAAAACTGTTTTTT.

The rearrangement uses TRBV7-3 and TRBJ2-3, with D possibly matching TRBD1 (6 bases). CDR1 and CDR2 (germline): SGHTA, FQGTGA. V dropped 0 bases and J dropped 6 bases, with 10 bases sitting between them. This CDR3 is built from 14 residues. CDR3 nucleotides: TGTGCCAGCAGCTTAACGGTACAGGGCGATACGCAGTATTTT. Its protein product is CASSLTVQGDTQYF. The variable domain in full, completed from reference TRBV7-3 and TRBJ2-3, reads GAGVSQTPSNKVTEKGKYVELRCDPISGHTALYWYRQSLGQGPEFLIYFQGTGAADDSGLPNDRFFAVRPEGSVSTLKIQRTERGDSAVYLCASSLTVQGDTQYFGPGTRLTVL.

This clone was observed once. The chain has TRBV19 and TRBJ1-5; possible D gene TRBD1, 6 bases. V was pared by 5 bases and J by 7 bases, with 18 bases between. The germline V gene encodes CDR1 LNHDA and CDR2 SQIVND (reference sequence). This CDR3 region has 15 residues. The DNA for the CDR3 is TGTGCCAGTAGTGCCGTGACAGGTTCCGAACAGCCCCAGCATTTT. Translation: CASSAVTGSEQPQHF.

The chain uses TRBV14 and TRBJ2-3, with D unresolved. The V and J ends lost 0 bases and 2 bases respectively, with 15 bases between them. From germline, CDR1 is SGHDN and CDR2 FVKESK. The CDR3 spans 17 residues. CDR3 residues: CASSQDRVFRNTDTQYF. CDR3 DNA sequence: TGTGCCAGCAGCCAAGATCGGGTTTTTAGGAACACAGATACGCAGTATTTT.

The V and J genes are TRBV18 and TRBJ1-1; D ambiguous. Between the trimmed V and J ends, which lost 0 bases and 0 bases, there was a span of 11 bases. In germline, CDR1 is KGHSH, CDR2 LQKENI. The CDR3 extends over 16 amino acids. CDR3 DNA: TGTGCCAGCTCACCACCGTTTGGGGAGTTGAACACTGAAGCTTTCTTT. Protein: CASSPPFGELNTEAFF.

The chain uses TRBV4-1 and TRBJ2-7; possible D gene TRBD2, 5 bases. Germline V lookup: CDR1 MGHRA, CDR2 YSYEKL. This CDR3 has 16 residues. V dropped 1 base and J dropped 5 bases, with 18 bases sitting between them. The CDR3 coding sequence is TGCGCCAGCAGCCAAGGAATCGTGAGGGTGCTGGACGAGCAGTACTTC. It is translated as CASSQGIVRVLDEQYF.